The 32 T cell receptor beta chains below were found in one sample sequenced in a study of cytomegalovirus exposure and HLA in healthy donors. The PCR employed 60 Vbeta primers together with 13 Jbeta primers. TCRdb's table, derived via immunoSEQ multiplex PCR, lists solely in-frame clones and lacks some. The sample has approximately 100,000 clones; under 80% are singletons. The specimen sequenced was PBMCs. The receptors shown here come from a man aged 40-49 years in good health and CMV-seronegative.

This clone has just one count. In nucleotides, the CDR3 is TGTGCCAGCAGCTTGGGGGGGCAGTCCCTCTCCTACGAGCAGTACTTC. It yields the protein CASSLGGQSLSYEQYF. The V call is TRBV5-4, the J call TRBJ2-7; maybe TRBD1 (6 bases). This CDR3 is 16 amino acids long. Looked up from germline, CDR1 is SGHNT and CDR2 is YYREEE (reference sequence). V was clipped by 0 bases and J by 0 bases, with 13 bases between them.

This clone has only a few counts. This sequence joins TRBV27 and TRBJ1-2; 11 bases align to TRBD1. The CDR3 extends over 16 amino acids. The V and J ends lost 5 bases and 4 bases, in that order; junction bases with no gene match: 9. CDR1 is MNHEY and CDR2 is SMNVEV in the germline V gene (reference sequence). The CDR3 loop reads CASSPMGQGGAYGYTF. The CDR3 DNA reads TGTGCCAGCAGTCCCATGGGACAGGGGGGCGCCTATGGCTACACCTTC.

This clone was picked up a small number of times. V is TRBV5-1 and J is TRBJ1-1; possibly TRBD1 for D (5 bases). The CDR3 has 15 amino acids. Germline loops: CDR1 SGHRS, CDR2 YFSETQ. The V end was cut by 0 bases, the J end by 5 bases, with 14 bases between. The CDR3 protein is CASSLDRAGGTEAFF. The CDR3 bases are TGCGCCAGCAGCTTGGACCGGGCCGGGGGGACTGAAGCTTTCTTT.

This chain uses TRBV19 with TRBJ2-7; no firm D call. Germline values: CDR1 LNHDA, CDR2 SQIVND (reference sequence). V lost 8 bases and J lost 2, with 7 bases in between. The CDR3 contains 11 residues. In nucleotides, the CDR3 is TGTGCCAGTGGAGATCCCTACGAGCAGTACTTC. Amino acid sequence: CASGDPYEQYF.

V and J are TRBV7-2 and TRBJ1-6; unclear D gene. V was clipped by 5 bases and J by 2 bases, with 16 bases between them. Germline CDR1 and CDR2: SGHTA and FQGNSA. The CDR3 totals 17 residues. The CDR3 DNA reads TGTGCCAGCAGCCCGGATCGGCCTGAGGCCTATAATTCACCCCTCCACTTT. Its translation: CASSPDRPEAYNSPLHF.

This chain links TRBV7-2 with TRBJ2-3, with D possibly being TRBD2 (5 bases). The germline V gene has CDR1 SGHTA and CDR2 FQGNSA. The V gene lost 8 bases and the J gene lost 5 bases, with 14 bases spanning the gap. This CDR3 spans 13 amino acids. The CDR3 region has the DNA TGTGCCAGCGGTCCTTATGCGGGAGATACGCAGTATTTT. Translation: CASGPYAGDTQYF. The whole variable domain, remainder taken from reference TRBV7-2 and TRBJ2-3, is GAGVSQSPSNKVTEKGKDVELRCDPISGHTALYWYRQSLGQGLEFLIYFQGNSAPDKSGLPSDRFSAERTGGSVSTLTIQRTQQEDSAVYLCASGPYAGDTQYFGPGTRLTVL.

In regard to this clone: Mismatch with germline at one junction end may stem from a read error. Here the CDR3 DNA reads TGTGCCAGCAATTACAGAGCCTCCTCAGATACGCAGTATTTT. Its translation is CASNYRASSDTQYF. The chain carries TRBV6-6 and TRBJ2-3; D is ambiguous. Germline V gives CDR1 MNHNY, CDR2 SVGAGI (reference sequence). CDR3 length: 14 amino acids.

This clone was detected only a few times. The V and J genes are TRBV19 and TRBJ2-5, with a possible D match to TRBD1 (5 bases). The V end was cut by 7 bases, the J end by 4 bases, with 22 bases between. CDR1 and CDR2 from the germline V gene are LNHDA and SQIVND (reference sequence). The CDR3 contains 16 residues. This chain's CDR3 is CASKGRAGNMGETQYF. The CDR3 nucleotides are TGTGCCAGTAAGGGTAGGGCAGGGAATATGGGAGAGACCCAGTACTTC.

This clone was seen a single time. V and J are TRBV10-2 and TRBJ1-1; D call uncertain. In germline, CDR1 is WSHSY, CDR2 SAAADI. Deletions cut 3 bases from V and 1 base from J, with 15 bases between. The CDR3 extends over 16 amino acids. In nucleotides, the CDR3 is TGCGCCAGCAGTGATCCCGTGAGGGCCCGGAACACTGAAGCTTTCTTT. Protein product: CASSDPVRARNTEAFF.

This clone was counted only a few times. A junction boundary mismatches the germline segment, possibly from a read error. Other nucleotide sequences from this sample produce the same CDR3. This sequence joins TRBV7-9 and TRBJ1-1; D possibly corresponds to TRBD1 (6 bases). CDR1 is SEHNR and CDR2 is FQNEAQ in the germline V gene (reference sequence). The CDR3 covers 13 residues. The CDR3 region has the DNA TGTTCCAGCAGCTTAGGGGGGGGGACTGAAGCTTTCTTT. Translating it yields CSSSLGGGTEAFF.

V and J are TRBV19 and TRBJ1-6; possible D gene TRBD1, 6 bases. The germline gives CDR1 LNHDA, CDR2 SQIVND (reference sequence). This CDR3 is built from 15 residues. With 5 bases removed from V and 10 bases from J, the gap between germline ends came to 18 bases. In nucleotides, the CDR3 is TGTGCCAGTAGTCCCGAAGGGGGGGCCTGGTCACCCCTCCACTTT. It translates to CASSPEGGAWSPLHF.

Points on this clone: The sample carries other DNA sequences with the same CDR3. The V call is TRBV6-1, the J call TRBJ1-6; 8 nucleotides agree with TRBD1. The CDR3 has 15 residues. Germline V gives CDR1 MNHNS, CDR2 SASEGT. The V gene end was trimmed by 4 bases and the J gene end by 6 bases; junction bases not matched to a gene: 5. CDR3 nucleotides: TGTGCCAGCAGTGGCCACAGGGGGGGTAATTCACCCCTCCACTTT. Residues: CASSGHRGGNSPLHF.

The chain carries TRBV30 and TRBJ1-1, with TRBD1 identical over 7 bases. This CDR3 is built from 13 residues. The junction had 11 bases not matched to a gene; V was cut back by 5 bases and J by 8 bases. The V gene's germline CDR1 is GTSNPN and CDR2 SVGIG (reference sequence). CDR3 loop: CAWLGQLLPEAFF. DNA for the CDR3: TGTGCCTGGCTGGGACAGCTCCTTCCCGAAGCTTTCTTT.

The V call is TRBV5-5, the J call TRBJ1-5, with 12 bases aligning to TRBD1. The junction had 5 bases not matched to a gene; V was cut back by 4 bases and J by 6 bases. This CDR3 has 15 amino acids. Germline-derived CDR1 and CDR2 are SGHKS and YYEKEE (reference sequence). CDR3 in DNA: TGTGCCAGCAGCCTGGGACAGGGGGCTGCTCAGCCCCAGCATTTT. Protein: CASSLGQGAAQPQHF. Drawing the rest from reference TRBV5-5 and TRBJ1-5, the complete variable domain is DAGVTQSPTHLIKTRGQQVTLRCSPISGHKSVSWYQQVLGQGPQFIFQYYEKEERGRGNFPDRFSARQFPNYSSELNVNALLLGDSALYLCASSLGQGAAQPQHFGDGTRLSIL.

The rearrangement joins TRBV27 to TRBJ2-1; 8 bases map to TRBD2. Unmatched junction bases numbered 6, after V lost 3 bases and J lost 8 bases. Germline CDR1 reads MNHEY; CDR2 reads SMNVEV (reference sequence). The CDR3 consists of 14 residues. DNA for the CDR3: TGTGCCAGCAGTTTTCGGGGGGGAGGCCATGAGCAGTTCTTC. Protein: CASSFRGGGHEQFF.

The rearrangement links TRBV15 to TRBJ2-2; the match to TRBD2 covers 10 bases. Losses at the gene ends were 5 bases for V and 1 base for J; bases not matched to a gene: 4. Per germline, CDR1 LNHNV and CDR2 YYDKDF (reference sequence). This CDR3 has 16 amino acids. The CDR3 DNA reads as TGTGCCACCAGCGGGGGACTAGCGCTGAACACCGGGGAGCTGTTTTTT. As protein: CATSGGLALNTGELFF.

The chain carries TRBV27 and TRBJ1-2; TRBD1 agrees at 8 bases. V trimming: 3 bases; J trimming: 5 bases; junction bases outside the gene matches: 11. The CDR3 length is 16 residues. Germline CDR1 reads MNHEY; CDR2 reads SMNVEV (reference sequence). This CDR3 is CASSLGPDGQGYGYTF. CDR3 sequence (DNA): TGTGCCAGCAGTTTGGGTCCGGACGGACAGGGATATGGCTACACCTTC.

With regard to this clone: A read error may produce the germline difference seen at one junction end. CDR3 nucleotide sequence: TGTGCTAGCAGCTTATCGACAGGGGCGGGAGAAAAACTGTTTTTT. Encoded protein: CASSLSTGAGEKLFF. This rearrangement joins TRBV7-7 to TRBJ1-4; TRBD1 matches at 8 bases. Germline values: CDR1 SSHAT, CDR2 FNYEAQ (reference sequence). The CDR3 runs 15 residues.

The chain recombines TRBV5-1 with TRBJ2-3; 7 nucleotides align to TRBD1. The CDR3 consists of 14 residues. The trim removed 4 bases at V and 3 bases at J, leaving 5 bases unmatched. Germline values: CDR1 SGHRS, CDR2 YFSETQ. DNA of the CDR3: TGCGCCAGCAGCAGGGACAGACTGACAGATACGCAGTATTTT. Protein sequence: CASSRDRLTDTQYF.

The chain employs TRBV6-1 and TRBJ1-2; D is possibly TRBD1 (6 bases). The germline CDR1 and CDR2 sequences are MNHNS and SASEGT. V was pared by 1 base and J by 4 bases, with 16 bases between. This CDR3 comprises 16 residues. The CDR3 protein is CASSEGHSTGGYGYTF. DNA for the CDR3: TGTGCCAGCAGTGAAGGACATTCGACAGGTGGCTATGGCTACACCTTC.

The chain recombines TRBV27 with TRBJ2-3, with D hard to call. This CDR3 is built from 14 residues. Germline assignment: CDR1 MNHEY and CDR2 SMNVEV (reference sequence). V was pared by 5 bases and J by 7 bases, with 16 bases between. The CDR3 DNA reads as TGTGCCAGCAGTATTTACCTTAGTTCCCATACGCAGTATTTT. Protein sequence: CASSIYLSSHTQYF.

The V call is TRBV10-3, the J call TRBJ2-1; unclear D gene. Germline assignment: CDR1 ENHRY and CDR2 SYGVKD. The CDR3 sequence is 12 residues long. V was cut by 8 bases and J by 3 bases, with 8 bases left in between. The DNA for the CDR3 is TGTGCCATCGGCGAGCGCTACAATGAGCAGTTCTTC. As protein: CAIGERYNEQFF.

This clone was seen once. The chain has TRBV7-9 and TRBJ2-5; tentative D call: TRBD2 (6 bases). The germline V gene encodes CDR1 SEHNR and CDR2 FQNEAQ (reference sequence). V lost 2 bases and J lost 3, with 7 bases in between. This CDR3 is built from 13 residues. CDR3 nucleotide sequence: TGTGCCAGCAGCTTATGGGGGGAAGAGACCCAGTACTTC. It is translated as CASSLWGEETQYF. Full variable domain (missing parts from reference TRBV7-9 and TRBJ2-5): DTGVSQNPRHKITKRGQNVTFRCDPISEHNRLYWYRQTLGQGPEFLTYFQNEAQLEKSRLLSDRFSAERPKGSFSTLEIQRTEQGDSAMYLCASSLWGEETQYFGPGTRLLVL.

This chain joins TRBV9 and TRBJ1-2; D call uncertain. CDR1 and CDR2 (germline): SGDLS, YYNGEE. The V end lost 4 bases, the J end lost 4 bases, and 11 bases lay between the germline ends. The CDR3 consists of 13 residues. CDR3 region: CASSPRLLYGYTF. In nucleotides, the CDR3 is TGTGCCAGCAGCCCGAGATTACTCTATGGCTACACCTTC.

This clone has just one count. This rearrangement joins TRBV18 to TRBJ2-2; D uncertain. Deletions cut 6 bases from V and 2 bases from J, with 10 bases between. The CDR3 length is 14 residues. Looked up from germline, CDR1 is KGHSH and CDR2 is LQKENI. The CDR3 spells CASSPNRNTGELFF. CDR3 DNA sequence: TGTGCCAGCTCGCCTAATCGAAACACCGGGGAGCTGTTTTTT.

This chain uses TRBV6-1 with TRBJ1-5; 8 bases align to TRBD1. Germline CDR1 is MNHNS and CDR2 is SASEGT. The CDR3 covers 15 residues. With 4 bases clipped from V and 5 bases from J, the junction kept 7 bases outside the gene matches. The CDR3 reads CASSARQGPDQPQHF. CDR3 nucleotides: TGTGCCAGCAGTGCTCGACAGGGGCCGGATCAGCCCCAGCATTTT.

CDR3 in amino acids: CASSVTSGGADEQFF. The CDR3 nucleotides read TGTGCCAGCAGCGTGACTAGCGGGGGGGCGGATGAGCAGTTCTTC. The chain carries TRBV28 and TRBJ2-1; 14 bases match TRBD2. This CDR3 comprises 15 residues. Losses at the gene ends were 6 bases for V and 8 bases for J; bases not matched to a gene: 6. Germline V CDR1 and CDR2: MDHEN, SYDVKM.

The chain carries TRBV2 and TRBJ1-6; D gene ambiguous. This CDR3 region has 14 residues. The germline V gene has CDR1 SNHLY and CDR2 FYNNEI. V was shortened by 6 bases and J by 7 bases, with 13 bases between the two germline ends. CDR3 coding DNA: TGTGCCAGCAGCGCACAGACCCCCAATTCACCCCTCCACTTT. This encodes CASSAQTPNSPLHF.

This clone showed up just once. This CDR3 reads CASSKGNNSPLHF. The CDR3 nucleotides are TGCGCCAGCAGTAAGGGGAATAATTCACCCCTCCACTTT. The chain carries TRBV5-1 and TRBJ1-6; D perhaps matches TRBD1 (5 bases). The germline gives CDR1 SGHRS, CDR2 YFSETQ. V was clipped by 5 bases and J by 5 bases, with 8 bases between them. This CDR3 spans 13 amino acids.

V gene TRBV28 combines with J gene TRBJ1-6; 8 nucleotides align to TRBD1. J gave up 8 bases and V 5 bases, and 11 bases lay outside the gene matches. The CDR3 consists of 16 residues. Germline CDR1 reads MDHEN; CDR2 reads SYDVKM. CDR3: CASSKAVGQGDSPLHF. In DNA form, the CDR3 reads TGTGCCAGCAGTAAGGCCGTTGGACAGGGTGATTCACCCCTCCACTTT.

V and J are TRBV19 and TRBJ2-2; 9 bases map to TRBD1. This CDR3 comprises 17 residues. In germline, CDR1 is LNHDA, CDR2 SQIVND (reference sequence). V was clipped by 5 bases and J by 1 base; unmatched bases: 8. CDR3 coding DNA: TGTGCCAGTAGTCCCGACAGGGGGTTGCTGAACACCGGGGAGCTGTTTTTT. Protein product: CASSPDRGLLNTGELFF. Complete variable domain (other parts from reference TRBV19 and TRBJ2-2): DGGITQSPKYLFRKEGQNVTLSCEQNLNHDAMYWYRQDPGQGLRLIYYSQIVNDFQKGDIAEGYSVSREKKESFPLTVTSAQKNPTAFYLCASSPDRGLLNTGELFFGEGSRLTVL.

The gene calls are TRBV18 and TRBJ1-2, with 7 bases matching TRBD1. After removal of 3 bases from V and 5 bases from J, the junction contained 9 bases not matched to a gene. CDR3 length equals 15 residues. CDR1 and CDR2 (germline): KGHSH, LQKENI. CDR3 in amino acids: CASSPQQGSWYGYTF. The CDR3 DNA sequence: TGTGCCAGCTCACCTCAACAGGGGTCGTGGTATGGCTACACCTTC.